Listed below are T cell receptor beta chains from one sample, sequenced in a study of T cell responses to AZD1222 COVID-19 vaccine. The protocol was immunoSEQ multiplex PCR, while the TCRdb copy is restricted to in-frame clones and leaves out a portion. The sample comprises over 50,000 clones, 84% of which are singletons, and approximately 7% rests with the top ten. The specimen was peripheral blood, collected on day 0 of AZD1222 vaccination. The receptors were sampled from an adult in good health. Each CDR3 is given with its conserved first and last residue. D genes are given only for firm matches. Size tells how often a clone was seen (once, few, many) or the class of an expanded clone, and some rows leave it out.

. TRBJ2-3 15 . TRBV11-3 CASSLGGGDTDTQYF TGTGCCAGCAGCTTAGGGGGGGGCGACACAGATACGCAGTATTTT
. TRBJ1-1 14 . TRBV9 CASSVSLENTEAFF TGTGCCAGCAGCGTATCTCTCGAGAACACTGAAGCTTTCTTT
few TRBJ2-3 19 TRBD2 TRBV11-2 CASSPRTLGTSGRTDTQYF TGTGCCAGCAGCCCTAGAACCCTTGGGACTAGCGGGCGTACAGATACGCAGTATTTT
. TRBJ1-4 14 . TRBV6-5 CASSTYRGPEKLFF TGTGCCAGCAGTACGTACCGGGGCCCAGAAAAACTGTTTTTT
. TRBJ2-2 18 . TRBV4-1 CASSHQAGQEEHIGELFF TGCGCCAGCAGCCACCAAGCGGGCCAGGAAGAACATATCGGGGAGCTGTTTTTT
. TRBJ1-2 11 . TRBV11-2 CASSPRDGYTF TGTGCCAGCAGCCCCAGGGATGGCTACACCTTC
. TRBJ1-4 16 TRBD1 TRBV6-4 CASSDLSDREVEKLFF TGTGCCAGCAGTGACTTGTCGGACAGGGAGGTGGAAAAACTGTTTTTT
. TRBJ1-5 16 . TRBV3-1/TRBV3-2 CASSQEPPNSNQPQHF TGTGCCAGCAGCCAAGAACCCCCGAATAGCAATCAGCCCCAGCATTTT
. TRBJ2-5 16 . TRBV5-1 CASSLVASLGWETQYF TGCGCCAGCAGCTTGGTTGCTAGCCTGGGTTGGGAGACCCAGTACTTC
. TRBJ2-1 16 . TRBV29-1 CSVVFQGQKYYNEQFF TGCAGCGTTGTTTTTCAAGGGCAGAAATACTACAATGAGCAGTTCTTC
. TRBJ2-7 13 . TRBV7-2 CASSSGGYYEQYF TGTGCCAGCAGCTCCGGGGGCTACTACGAGCAGTACTTC
. TRBJ2-3 12 . TRBV6-5 CASVWGRDTQYF TGTGCCAGCGTTTGGGGTAGAGATACGCAGTATTTT
. TRBJ1-1 13 . TRBV7-2 CASSFQGSTEAFF TGTGCCAGCAGCTTCCAGGGTAGCACTGAAGCTTTCTTT
. TRBJ1-4 14 TRBD1 TRBV5-4 CASSSRGADEKLFF TGTGCCAGCAGCTCCAGGGGGGCGGATGAAAAACTGTTTTTT
. TRBJ2-7 16 . TRBV21-1 CASSTVSGRASWEQYF TGTGCCAGCAGCACAGTTTCAGGTCGGGCATCATGGGAGCAGTACTTC
once TRBJ1-5 14 TRBD1 TRBV19 CATETGLVRQPQHF TGTGCCACCGAGACAGGGTTGGTTAGACAGCCCCAGCATTTT
once TRBJ2-7 13 . TRBV5-6 CASSLPPYNEQYF TGTGCCAGCAGCTTACCCCCTTACAACGAGCAGTACTTC
. TRBJ1-4 15 . TRBV7-6 CASSLGVGGREKLFF TGTGCCAGCAGCTTAGGGGTTGGGGGCAGGGAAAAACTGTTTTTT
. TRBJ1-2 12 . TRBV6-6 CASAPGNYGYTF TGTGCCAGCGCTCCGGGAAACTATGGCTACACCTTC
. TRBJ2-1 13 . TRBV7-8 CASSLGLEVEQFF TGTGCCAGCAGCTTAGGACTGGAGGTTGAGCAGTTCTTC
. TRBJ1-1 13 . TRBV6-5 CASRQGPHTEAFF TGTGCCAGCAGGCAGGGGCCGCACACTGAAGCTTTCTTT
. TRBJ2-3 12 TRBD2 TRBV14 CASSQGLHTQYF TGTGCCAGCAGCCAGGGACTACATACGCAGTATTTT
. TRBJ2-7 15 . TRBV7-8 CASSGATRVTYEQYF TGTGCCAGCAGCGGCGCAACGAGGGTAACCTACGAGCAGTACTTC
. TRBJ1-1 13 . TRBV11-3 CASSLGENVEAFF TGTGCCAGCAGCTTAGGGGAGAACGTCGAAGCTTTCTTT
. TRBJ1-3 13 TRBD1 TRBV11-3 CASSLRQGNTIYF TGTGCCAGCAGCCTAAGACAGGGTAACACCATATATTTT
. TRBJ2-2 18 . TRBV4-1 CASSQANRIGENTGELFF TGCGCCAGCAGCCAAGCCAACAGGATTGGGGAGAACACCGGGGAGCTGTTTTTT
once TRBJ2-7 12 . TRBV6-1 CASSDPGYEQYF TGTGCCAGCAGTGACCCGGGCTACGAGCAGTACTTC
. TRBJ2-5 15 . TRBV7-6 CASSLAWSGQETQYF TGTGCCAGCAGCTTAGCGTGGTCTGGGCAGGAGACCCAGTACTTC
. TRBJ2-3 16 . TRBV11-3 CASSPSVGGFSDTQYF TGTGCCAGCAGCCCAAGCGTGGGGGGTTTTTCAGATACGCAGTATTTT
. TRBJ2-6 17 . TRBV4-2 CASSQRGRESGANVLTF TGTGCCAGCAGCCAAAGGGGGAGAGAGTCTGGGGCCAACGTCCTGACTTTC
. TRBJ1-1 14 . TRBV24-1 CATSSGYSGTEAFF TGTGCCACCAGTTCAGGGTATTCGGGCACTGAAGCTTTCTTT
. TRBJ2-1 16 TRBD2 TRBV5-1 CASSLQAGGPYNEQFF TGCGCCAGCAGCCTACAAGCGGGGGGGCCTTACAATGAGCAGTTCTTC
. TRBJ2-7 17 TRBD2 TRBV7-9 CASSPPPGRGGSYEQYF TGTGCCAGCAGCCCCCCACCTGGACGGGGGGGCTCGTACGAGCAGTACTTC
. TRBJ2-7 15 TRBD2 TRBV4-3 CASSQATSGSYEQYF TGCGCCAGCAGCCAAGCAACTAGCGGCTCCTACGAGCAGTACTTC
. TRBJ2-5 16 TRBD2 TRBV13 CASSLGASGGTETQYF TGTGCCAGCAGCTTAGGGGCTAGCGGGGGCACGGAGACCCAGTACTTC
few TRBJ2-2 13 . TRBV4-1 CASSHLAAGELFF TGCGCCAGCAGCCACCTAGCTGCGGGGGAGCTGTTTTTT
once TRBJ2-7 15 . TRBV4-2 CASSPSRAVLDEQYF TGTGCCAGCAGCCCCTCGCGGGCGGTCCTGGACGAGCAGTACTTC
. TRBJ1-6 16 TRBD1 TRBV19 CASTIRQGTINSPLHF TGTGCCAGTACCATTCGACAGGGTACAATCAATTCACCCCTCCACTTT
few TRBJ2-1 14 TRBD1 TRBV5-1 CASSVGQAYNEQFF TGCGCCAGCAGCGTCGGACAGGCATACAATGAGCAGTTCTTC
. TRBJ2-1 13 . TRBV11-3 CASSLEIQNEQFF TGTGCCAGCAGCTTAGAAATACAGAATGAGCAGTTCTTC
once TRBJ2-5 12 . TRBV11-2 CASSLDGWTEYF TGTGCCAGCAGCTTAGATGGGTGGACTGAGTACTTC
once TRBJ1-2 12 . TRBV28 CASSRLRYGYTF TGTGCCAGCAGCCGTTTACGTTATGGCTACACCTTC
. TRBJ1-1 17 . TRBV18 CASSPPLRGQLDTEAFF TGTGCCAGCTCACCACCCCTGCGGGGGCAATTAGACACTGAAGCTTTCTTT
. TRBJ2-1 15 TRBD1 TRBV6-5 CASTHRGTTYNEQFF TGTGCCAGCACACACAGGGGTACCACATACAATGAGCAGTTCTTC
. TRBJ1-3 12 . TRBV6-5 CASHSSGNTIYF TGTGCCAGCCATAGCTCTGGAAACACCATATATTTT
. TRBJ2-6 15 . TRBV11-2 CASSLDSNPLGRLTF TGTGCCAGCAGCTTAGATTCTAATCCCCTGGGGCGGTTGACTTTC
. TRBJ2-1 17 TRBD1 TRBV14 CASSQVTGALSYNEQFF TGTGCCAGCAGCCAAGTTACAGGGGCCCTGTCCTACAATGAGCAGTTCTTC
. TRBJ2-3 14 TRBD1 TRBV5-6 CASSWDRWADTQYF TGTGCCAGCAGCTGGGACAGGTGGGCAGATACGCAGTATTTT
. TRBJ2-7 14 TRBD1 TRBV5-5 CASSYGQGNYEQYF TGTGCCAGCAGCTACGGACAGGGGAACTACGAGCAGTACTTC
. TRBJ1-4 15 TRBD1 TRBV7-6 CASSLQYRGREKLFF TGTGCCAGCAGCTTACAGTACAGGGGAAGGGAAAAACTGTTTTTT
. TRBJ2-1 15 TRBD2 TRBV9 CASSVGEAGGNEQFF TGTGCCAGCAGCGTAGGCGAAGCGGGGGGCAATGAGCAGTTCTTC
once TRBJ2-7 13 . TRBV4-1 CASSQSRANEQYF TGCGCCAGCAGCCAATCCAGGGCGAACGAGCAGTACTTC
. TRBJ1-2 19 TRBD1 TRBV3-1/TRBV3-2 CASSQGKGRGKVGNYGYTF TGTGCCAGCAGCCAAGGTAAGGGCAGGGGGAAGGTAGGTAACTATGGCTACACCTTC
. TRBJ2-1 13 . TRBV16 CASSPGRNNEQFF TGTGCCAGCAGCCCGGGACGGAACAATGAGCAGTTCTTC